This T cell receptor beta chain was recorded in a study of cytomegalovirus exposure and HLA in healthy donors. Study-wide results and caveats: Later, TCR association rates were found to vary by HLA locus, highest for DRB1 and lowest for HLA-C.

The primer mix had 60 Vbeta and 13 Jbeta primers. The assay was immunoSEQ multiplex PCR, and TCRdb's table has in-frame clones only and misses some. The sample has about 230,000 clones; more than 75% are singletons. CDR1 and CDR2 from the germline V gene are MGHRA and YSYEKL. The length of the CDR3 is 16 residues. V was clipped by 5 bases and J by 4 bases; unmatched bases: 12. This clone was seen more than once but under ten times. The antigen is undetermined. The specimen was PBMCs. The chain carries TRBV4-1 and TRBJ2-7; 9 nucleotides agree with TRBD1. The clonotype comes from a human donor in good health. CDR3 loop: CASSISGTGIGYEQYF. Here the CDR3 DNA reads TGCGCCAGCAGCATCTCCGGGACAGGGATCGGGTACGAGCAGTACTTC.